Presented here are 3 T cell receptor beta chains from one specimen sequenced in a study of spatial heterogeneity in lung cancer (dated by TCRdb to the late 2010s). The library was produced with 5' RACE. Sequencing was performed on a NextSeq 500. The public sequencing data were trimmed at Q25 with fastp and processed into clonotypes with MiXCR by TCRdb, which kept only in-frame beta chains. CDR3 protein sequences are deduplicated, and each keeps its most common genes and DNA. The sample table holds under 40,000 distinct CDR3 sequences, of which roughly 5.2% were seen once. In total, the top ten clones hold around a tenth of the sample. What this sample's time point label stands for: sample taken at primary tumor resection. TCR sequencing used whole RNA extracted from tumor and nontumor lung tissue, or from cryopreserved PBMC samples, without cell sorting. The sequencing used PBMCs, collected at surgery. The receptors shown here come from a male donor with early-stage non-small cell lung cancer.

The table lists this clonotype with many counts. CDR3 amino acids: CASSGTGSGMNTEAFF. The CDR3 DNA is TGTGCCAGCAGTGGGACAGGGTCGGGGATGAACACTGAAGCTTTCTTT. This rearrangement joins TRBV28 to TRBJ1-1; 9 positions agree with TRBD1. The CDR3 has 16 residues. With V trimmed by 5 bases and J by 0 bases, 7 bases remained unmatched. Germline CDR1 reads MDHEN; CDR2 reads SYDVKM.

This clonotype was counted at least ten times. The chain has TRBV18 and TRBJ1-5; 9 nucleotides align to TRBD1. CDR1 and CDR2 from the germline V gene are KGHSH and LQKENI. V lost 6 bases to trimming and J lost 3 bases; unmatched junction nucleotides: 6. This CDR3 spans 15 amino acids. The CDR3 DNA reads TGTGCCAGCTCCCCGGACAGGGGAATCAATCAGCCCCAGCATTTT. Translating gives CASSPDRGINQPQHF.

At least ten counts were recorded for this clonotype. This sequence joins TRBV28 and TRBJ1-3, with a weak D call TRBD1 (6 bases). Germline CDR1 reads MDHEN; CDR2 reads SYDVKM. CDR3 size: 14 residues. V lost 5 bases to trimming and J lost 2 bases, with 10 bases between them. CDR3 region: CASSRGGTGNTIYF. Here the CDR3 DNA reads TGTGCCAGCAGTCGGGGGGGCACTGGAAACACCATATATTTT. The full variable domain, rest sourced from reference TRBV28 and TRBJ1-3, is DVKVTQSSRYLVKRTGEKVFLECVQDMDHENMFWYRQDPGLGLRLIYFSYDVKMKEKGDIPEGYSVSREKKERFSLILESASTNQTSMYLCASSRGGTGNTIYFGEGSWLTVV.